The clone carrying this T cell receptor (beta chain) appeared once. This entry comes from a study of blood T cell repertoires in COVID-19. Study-wide context: Specimens from acute and convalescent COVID-19 originated in the United States, Italy and Spain. Nucleic acid was either cDNA or gDNA, and it came from T cells, B-cell-depleted T cells, or PBMCs.

Generated by immunoSEQ multiplex PCR, the TCRdb table keeps only in-frame clones and is missing some. This table has about 240,000 clones, roughly 89% appearing once. Trimming shortened V by 1 base and J by 2 bases, and 14 bases separated the two germline ends. This CDR3 region has 16 residues. Germline assignment: CDR1 MGHDK and CDR2 SYGVNS. Individuals aged about 18 to 90 years were recruited from approximately 22 US areas. Cohorts were determined from participant-reported clinical history. Sequencing was carried out using PBMCs or T cells enriched from blood (not recorded which). This receptor was obtained from a man in his forties who had recovered from COVID-19. The V and J genes are TRBV25-1 and TRBJ2-5; perhaps TRBD1 as D (5 bases). CDR3 in amino acids: CASSEFQAGKQETQYF. DNA of the CDR3: TGTGCCAGCAGTGAATTTCAGGCAGGGAAACAAGAGACCCAGTACTTC.